This T cell receptor (beta chain) was recorded in a study of blood T cell repertoires in COVID-19 (dated by TCRdb to about 2020). Study-wide context: Collaborator samples came from the United States, Italy and Spain and covered acute and convalescent phases of COVID-19. The prospective study material was composed of cDNA or gDNA derived from T cells, B-cell-depleted T cells, or PBMCs. HLA class I and class II types, where available, came from metadata supplied by the sample provider rather than from assay-based typing. The dataset comprised deeply sampled blood TCRbeta repertoires from subjects exposed to, actively infected with, or recovered from COVID-19. A de-identified subject ID, COVID-19 status, age in years and sex were almost always included in the sample metadata. The repertoires were released in a freely available public database meant as a resource for research on the immune response to SARS-CoV-2. Samples came from the ongoing ImmuneRACE study (first 160 participants) plus 1,254 subjects from 6 global collaborators.

The immunoSEQ Assay, a bias-controlled multiplex PCR, was used to amplify TCRbeta CDR3 regions from genomic DNA. The published analysis was carried out like this. The number of nucleated cells in each sample was estimated by amplification of reference gene primers within the assay. To quantify the absolute abundance of each unique TCRbeta CDR3 rearrangement, sequence reads were collapsed and filtered. For each sample, productive Simpson clonality was calculated as the square root of Simpson's diversity index across productive rearrangements. TCRdb obtained this table from immuneACCESS and retained in-frame rearrangements with V and J assigned. These tables miss some clones; where compared with another copy, unresolved V genes account for less than half of the shortfall, and the remainder is unexplained. The V and J calls and clone size come from that table; D and trimming were worked out from the DNA. The sample yields more than 150,000 clones; almost 85% were counted once. The ten biggest clones cover approximately 9.9% of the sample.

A note on this clone: There is no known antigen for this receptor. Qualities for individual bases were not recorded, and no much larger clone is one base off.

The paper's findings and limits, for the study overall: How much clinical and demographic metadata was included differed by source and by participant, and the metadata was provided uncurated.

In the prospective study, participants were about 18 to 95 years old, resided in 24 geographic areas of the United States, and were enrolled through a virtual design. In the prospective study, participants were assigned to cohorts based on the clinical history participants reported in a screening survey and a study questionnaire. Recovered participants in ImmuneRACE Cohort 3 were defined as having two consecutive negative NP/OP PCR tests, clearance from a healthcare professional, or resolution of symptoms. Mobile phlebotomists in the prospective study collected whole blood, serum and a nasopharyngeal or oropharyngeal swab from every participant. Prospective study participants could optionally give additional blood draws and questionnaires over an approximately 2-month period. Before DNA extraction, prospective study blood samples were shipped either frozen or at room temperature. In the germline V gene (reference sequence), CDR1 corresponds to LNHDA and CDR2 to SQIVND. Trimming takes 5 bases off V and 0 bases off J; junction bases not matched to a gene: 7. Including the terminal cysteine and phenylalanine, the CDR3 comprises 17 residues. CDR3 DNA is the only sequence kept; it has 51 bases, read in frame from the first base.

Recombination connected TRBV19 to TRBJ1-5; 10 of the junction bases match TRBD1. The source material was PBMCs or T cells enriched from blood (not recorded which). This receptor was identified in a man in his fifties or sixties who had recovered from COVID-19. The CDR3 loop reads CASSPRTGGYSNQPQHF. The DNA sequence reads TGTGCCAGTAGTCCCCGGACAGGGGGATATAGCAATCAGCCCCAGCATTTT.